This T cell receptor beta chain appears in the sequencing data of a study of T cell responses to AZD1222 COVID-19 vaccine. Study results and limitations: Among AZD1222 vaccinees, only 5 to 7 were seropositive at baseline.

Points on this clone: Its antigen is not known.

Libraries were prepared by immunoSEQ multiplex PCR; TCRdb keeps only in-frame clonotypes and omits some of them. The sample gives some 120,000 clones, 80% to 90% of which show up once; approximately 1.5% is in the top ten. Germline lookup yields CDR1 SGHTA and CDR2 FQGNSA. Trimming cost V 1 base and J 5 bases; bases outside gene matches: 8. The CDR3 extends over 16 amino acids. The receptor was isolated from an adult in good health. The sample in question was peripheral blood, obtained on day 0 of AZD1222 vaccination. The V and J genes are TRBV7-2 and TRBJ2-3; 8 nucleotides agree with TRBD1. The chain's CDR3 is CASSLGTGYSEDTQYF. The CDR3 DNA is TGTGCCAGCAGCTTAGGGACAGGGTATAGTGAAGATACGCAGTATTTT.